The rows below give T cell receptor beta chains drawn from one sample of a study of Graves' ophthalmopathy and Graves' hyperthyroidism. TCRdb fed the multiplex PCR reads into MiXCR, producing one record per CDR3 protein. This table holds over a million distinct CDR3 sequences, around a third found once. The specimen sequenced was peripheral blood or thyroid tissue (not recorded which). The receptors stem from an adult man with Graves' hyperthyroidism. The CDR3 runs from the conserved cysteine through the conserved F or W. Each record gives: J gene, V gene, CDR3 protein.

j_call: TRBJ2-7
v_call: TRBV7-2
cdr3_aa: CASSPLLGQGAYEQYF

j_call: TRBJ1-2
v_call: TRBV10-3
cdr3_aa: CATTTGAGGTGYTF

j_call: TRBJ2-6
v_call: TRBV10-3
cdr3_aa: CASSYSKGATWSGANVLTF

j_call: TRBJ1-2
v_call: TRBV29-1
cdr3_aa: CSVDVEDGYTF

j_call: TRBJ2-5
v_call: TRBV20-1
cdr3_aa: CSATQGVETQYF

j_call: TRBJ1-1
v_call: TRBV5-5
cdr3_aa: CASSLRSGFYGTEAFF

j_call: TRBJ1-6
v_call: TRBV11-2
cdr3_aa: CASSLGTGFYSPLHF

j_call: TRBJ1-2
v_call: TRBV11-2
cdr3_aa: CASRINEGAGYGYTF

j_call: TRBJ2-7
v_call: TRBV14
cdr3_aa: CASSYLTDYEQYF

j_call: TRBJ1-4
v_call: TRBV15
cdr3_aa: CATSIGNEKLFF

j_call: TRBJ1-1
v_call: TRBV4-3
cdr3_aa: CASSQEQGTEAFF

j_call: TRBJ2-5
v_call: TRBV7-2
cdr3_aa: CASSSIAGAQGTQYF

j_call: TRBJ1-1
v_call: TRBV19
cdr3_aa: CASNNWTVNTEAFF

j_call: TRBJ1-2
v_call: TRBV7-2
cdr3_aa: CATSGAYGDYGYTF

j_call: -
v_call: TRBV7-2
cdr3_aa: CASSLVVQAAVGQFF

j_call: TRBJ2-7
v_call: TRBV7-6
cdr3_aa: CDSRYEQYF

j_call: TRBJ2-2
v_call: TRBV24-1
cdr3_aa: CATSDGPNTGELFF

j_call: TRBJ1-1
v_call: TRBV2
cdr3_aa: CASSEAFQGQLNTEAFF

j_call: TRBJ2-7
v_call: TRBV4-1
cdr3_aa: CASSRLTGLAGDEQYF

j_call: TRBJ1-5
v_call: TRBV2
cdr3_aa: CASSLYHDSNQPQHF

j_call: TRBJ2-2
v_call: TRBV6-4
cdr3_aa: CAISESRQDTGELFF

j_call: TRBJ1-2
v_call: TRBV18
cdr3_aa: CASSAPKGGYGYTF

j_call: TRBJ2-7
v_call: TRBV9
cdr3_aa: CASSVGTLGRHEQYF

j_call: TRBJ1-1
v_call: TRBV12-3/TRBV12-4
cdr3_aa: CASSHSDSTEAFF

j_call: TRBJ1-5
v_call: TRBV12-3/TRBV12-4
cdr3_aa: CASSKDRGNNQPQHF

j_call: TRBJ2-7
v_call: TRBV12-3/TRBV12-4
cdr3_aa: CASRGTAEFYEQYF

j_call: TRBJ2-2
v_call: TRBV10-3
cdr3_aa: CAISESRGQAGNTGELFF

j_call: TRBJ1-6
v_call: TRBV3-1
cdr3_aa: CASSQEGAGDNSPLHF